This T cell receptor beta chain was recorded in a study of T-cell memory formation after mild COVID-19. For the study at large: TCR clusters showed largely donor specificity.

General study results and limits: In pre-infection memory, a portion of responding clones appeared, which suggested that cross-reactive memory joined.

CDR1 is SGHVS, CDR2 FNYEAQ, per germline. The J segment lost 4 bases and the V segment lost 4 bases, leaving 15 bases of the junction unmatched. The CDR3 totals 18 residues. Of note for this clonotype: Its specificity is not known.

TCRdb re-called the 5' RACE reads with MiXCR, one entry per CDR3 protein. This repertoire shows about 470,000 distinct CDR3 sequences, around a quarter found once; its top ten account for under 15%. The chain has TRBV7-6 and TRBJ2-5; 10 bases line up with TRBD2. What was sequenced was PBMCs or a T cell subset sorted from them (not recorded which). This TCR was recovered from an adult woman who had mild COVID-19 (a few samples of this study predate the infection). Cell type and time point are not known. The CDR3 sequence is CASSSRPAGVAGGETQYF. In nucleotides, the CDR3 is TGTGCCAGCAGCTCGCGACCTGCGGGGGTAGCGGGAGGAGAGACCCAGTACTTC.